The present entry profiles one T cell receptor beta chain with its context. This clonotype has ten or more counts. Its antigen is not yet known. The sample holds no much larger clone one base away, and base qualities are not on file. The TCR beta CDR3 regions were amplified from RNA transcripts. The first round of RT-PCR for the TCR CDR3 was performed with the HTBI primer set and the Qiagen OneStep RT-PCR kit. Libraries were constructed in a second round of multiplex PCR, after which size selection and purification were performed. Sequencing of the libraries was done on an Illumina HiSeq2000 using paired-end 100 bp reads. In the source study's methods: SOAPnuke was used to process the raw data, throwing out any read that contained adapters or uncalled bases, had a mean Phred below 15, or lacked an exact constant-primer or identifier match. High-quality paired reads were merged with COPE v1.2.5, and unique nucleotide sequences were defined as clonotypes. MiTCR v1.1 was used to align the clonotypes against IMGT TRBV, TRBD and TRBJ reference segments. Analysis was restricted to V-J combinations with a frequency above 0.0001, which covered roughly 99% of repertoires. A TCS score was defined as the ratio between F50 (clonal expansion) and ExV (chaos), using BLOSUM62-based TCRdist between CDR3 peptides within each V-J. Welch's t-statistics and random forest reduced 450 to 600 V-J features to roughly 13, which were used in a naive Bayes classifier (R e1071). TCRdb took the public reads, trimmed them with fastp at Q25, ran MiXCR for clone calling and kept in-frame beta chains. Rows are combined by CDR3 protein, so each entry shows the most common genes and DNA. These V and J calls rely on TCRdb rather than the paper's analysis. The sample table holds 550,000 to 600,000 distinct CDR3 sequences, of which over 12% were seen once. Roughly 7% of the sample goes to the ten largest clones.

This specimen belongs to a study of T cells in Graves' hyperthyroidism and ophthalmopathy (dated by TCRdb to between 2019 and 2020). In the study overall: Peripheral blood was sampled at the time of initial diagnosis, prior to any treatment. The paper reports TCR Vbeta CDR3 sequencing of approximately 140 peripheral blood samples: under 45 ophthalmopathy, under 85 hyperthyroidism and around 17 progressor patients. The roughly 91 discovery patients were randomly divided into training and test sets at a 7:3 ratio. TCR V-J signatures able to tell the groups apart were searched for in a discovery cohort of 100 or so patients, of whom approximately 40 had Graves' ophthalmopathy and roughly 58 had stable Graves' hyperthyroidism. Once sampling was done, hyperthyroidism patients were given methimazole at a starting dose of 30 mg daily, whereas ophthalmopathy patients were given high-dose intravenous methylprednisolone. An independent validation cohort of under 20 hyperthyroidism patients and more than 15 patients who later progressed to ophthalmopathy tested prospective prediction of ophthalmopathy. In addition, the study compared T-cell repertoires in thyroid tissue and in blood from roughly 6 Graves' hyperthyroidism patients.

Moderately to severely active disease, a Clinical Activity Score of at least 3, a NOSPECS grade of at least 4, and a duration under 3 months were present in ophthalmopathy patients. Patients with uncontrolled infections, other autoimmune diseases, pregnancy or lactation were excluded. Diagnoses were based on clinical symptoms, serum thyroxine and TRAb, thyroid ultrasound and orbital computed tomography. PBMCs were isolated from about 9.2 ml of fresh peripheral blood by Ficoll-Paque density gradient centrifugation. Total RNA was extracted using Trizol reagent, and RNA quality was assessed on an Agilent 2100 Bioanalyzer. CDR1 and CDR2 (DFQATT, SNEGSKA) derive from the germline V gene (reference sequence). The CDR3, from cysteine to phenylalanine, totals 14 residues. Only the CDR3 portion is preserved as DNA: 42 bases, with reading frame beginning at the first base. Trimming leaves V shorter by 5 bases and J shorter by 4 bases, with the junction holding 7 bases beyond the gene matches.

The paper as a whole reports these results and caveats: In validation, the model predicted progression to ophthalmopathy a median of around 6.5 months before onset, with around 70% sensitivity and 72.22% specificity. In cross-validation, a model built on a 13 V-J signature told ophthalmopathy apart from stable hyperthyroidism with approximately 90% sensitivity and around 81% specificity, and in testing the same model reached 80%/75%. Most expanded thyroid clonotypes (frequency above 0.001) were also detected in blood, suggesting blood repertoires may reflect thyroid immune responses. Sample size was not statistically predetermined, and blinding of investigators to group allocation was not performed.

This sequence was found in a woman aged 18-29 years with Graves' ophthalmopathy. Material: blood. Recombination joined TRBV20-1 with TRBJ2-7; 11 nucleotides in the junction match TRBD2. The DNA reads as follows: TGCAGTGCTCATAGCGGGAGGGCCCCTTACGAGCAGTACTTC. Its protein product is CSAHSGRAPYEQYF.